The T cell receptor (beta chain) described here comes from a study of blood T cell repertoires in COVID-19. Background on the study: COVID-19 samples collected from the United States, Italy and Spain covered acute and convalescent phases.

Original processing notes: Counts of nucleated cells, estimated from reference gene primer amplification, were obtained. Generated by immunoSEQ multiplex PCR, the TCRdb table keeps only in-frame clones and is missing some. The V and J calls and clone size come from that table; D and trimming were worked out from the DNA. The data contain roughly 92,000 clones, 90% of them seen just once; the ten biggest clones take up over 4.5%. The receptor was isolated from a man aged 50-60 years with acute or convalescent COVID-19. The source material was peripheral blood.

Here the CDR3 reads CASSDRGTGELFF. CDR3 nucleotide sequence: TGTGCCAGCAGCGACAGGGGCACCGGGGAGCTGTTTTTT. The chain recombines TRBV5-4 with TRBJ2-2, with 8 nucleotides matching TRBD1. Trimming at V came to 4 bases and at J to 4 bases, leaving 0 bases not matched to a gene. The CDR3 is 13 amino acids. Germline CDR1 reads SGHNT; CDR2 reads YYREEE (reference sequence).